The 14 T cell receptor beta chains reported below all come from one sample, sequenced in a study of cytomegalovirus exposure and HLA in healthy donors. Here immunoSEQ multiplex PCR was the method, and the copy in TCRdb shows in-frame clones only, minus some. The sample shows 330,000 or so clones, about nine tenths of them seen only once. Material for sequencing was PBMCs. Receptors were obtained from a woman aged 18-35 years in good health and CMV-seronegative.

V usage is TRBV7-2 and J usage is TRBJ1-3, with TRBD1 identical over 7 bases. With V trimmed by 6 bases and J by 4 bases, 9 bases remained unmatched. Per germline, CDR1 SGHTA and CDR2 FQGNSA. The CDR3 has 15 residues. The CDR3 DNA reads TGTGCCAGCAGGTTAACAGGGGTAGTAGGAAACACCATATATTTT. This codes for CASRLTGVVGNTIYF.

V usage is TRBV4-1 and J usage is TRBJ2-7; the match to TRBD1 covers 8 bases. The V gene's germline CDR1 is MGHRA and CDR2 YSYEKL. V dropped 1 base and J dropped 4; count of bases not matched to a gene: 12. This CDR3 region has 17 residues. The chain's CDR3 is CASSQAAGGTGEYEQYF. The CDR3 nucleotides are TGCGCCAGCAGCCAAGCCGCGGGCGGGACAGGAGAGTACGAGCAGTACTTC.

The rearrangement joins TRBV19 to TRBJ2-7; D unresolved. The CDR3 covers 14 residues. Germline values: CDR1 LNHDA, CDR2 SQIVND (reference sequence). The V end lost 4 bases, the J end lost 2 bases, and 12 bases lay between the germline ends. The CDR3: CASSSGNPTYEQYF. DNA of the CDR3: TGTGCCAGTAGTAGCGGAAACCCTACCTACGAGCAGTACTTC.

This chain links TRBV11-2 with TRBJ1-5; D is undetermined. The germline CDR1 and CDR2 sequences are SGHAT and FQNNGV. Trimming took 3 bases from V and 0 from J, leaving 6 bases between them. This CDR3 region has 14 residues. CDR3 sequence: CASSFGHSNQPQHF. Written as DNA, the CDR3 is TGTGCCAGCAGCTTTGGCCATAGCAATCAGCCCCAGCATTTT.

The V gene is TRBV6-6, the J gene TRBJ2-7, with TRBD1 identical over 7 bases. Germline V gene lookup returns CDR1 MNHNY and CDR2 SVGAGI (reference sequence). CDR3 length: 15 amino acids. The V gene end was trimmed by 4 bases and the J gene end by 0 bases; junction bases not matched to a gene: 6. The CDR3 coding sequence is TGTGCCAGCAGTTCCCTGACAGGGCCCTCCTACGAGCAGTACTTC. It yields the protein CASSSLTGPSYEQYF.

This clone was found a few times. The chain combines TRBV2 with TRBJ2-2; D is perhaps TRBD1 (6 bases). V was trimmed by 7 bases and J by 4 bases, leaving 13 bases between them. The CDR3 spans 14 residues. The germline V gene encodes CDR1 SNHLY and CDR2 FYNNEI. In DNA form, the CDR3 reads TGTGCCAGCATTGGGCAGGGGTTCACCGGGGAGCTGTTTTTT. This codes for CASIGQGFTGELFF. Based on the CDR3 plus reference TRBV2 and TRBJ2-2, the full variable domain is EPEVTQTPSHQVTQMGQEVILRCVPISNHLYFYWYRQILGQKVEFLVSFYNNEISEKSEIFDDQFSVERPDGSNFTLKIRSTKLEDSAMYFCASIGQGFTGELFFGEGSRLTVL.

V gene TRBV7-8 combines with J gene TRBJ2-7, with TRBD1 as a possible D gene (6 bases). This CDR3 is built from 18 residues. CDR1 is SGHVS and CDR2 is FQNEAQ in the germline V gene. V lost 5 bases, J lost 0 bases, and 23 bases lay in between. The CDR3 is CASSPQGTPPMGSYEQYF. The DNA of the CDR3 is TGTGCCAGCAGCCCCCAGGGGACGCCCCCCATGGGCTCCTACGAGCAGTACTTC.

The table lists this clone with a count of one. The V and J genes are TRBV29-1 and TRBJ2-1, with D hard to call. V was pared by 7 bases and J by 3 bases, with 10 bases between. CDR3 length: 12 amino acids. Germline CDR1 is SQVTM and CDR2 is ANQGSEA. CDR3 DNA: TGCAGCGCCGCAGGATACTACAATGAGCAGTTCTTC. It specifies CSAAGYYNEQFF.

The V and J genes are TRBV18 and TRBJ2-3, with D maybe TRBD1 (6 bases). Trimming removed 6 bases at V and 6 bases at J, with 19 bases between. The germline V gene encodes CDR1 KGHSH and CDR2 LQKENI. CDR3 length equals 15 residues. The CDR3, as DNA: TGTGCCAGCTCCGACCGGGACACGGCAGGGGATACGCAGTATTTT. Residues: CASSDRDTAGDTQYF. The complete variable domain, with remaining parts taken from reference TRBV18 and TRBJ2-3, reads NAGVMQNPRHLVRRRGQEARLRCSPMKGHSHVYWYRQLPEEGLKFMVYLQKENIIDESGMPKERFSAEFPKEGPSILRIQQVVRGDSAAYFCASSDRDTAGDTQYFGPGTRLTVL.

This clone was seen only a few times. The chain is built from TRBV6-5 and TRBJ1-2; 10 bases align to TRBD1. The germline V gene encodes CDR1 MNHEY and CDR2 SVGAGI. With V trimmed by 2 bases and J by 4 bases, 1 base remained unmatched. The CDR3 has 14 residues. The CDR3 DNA follows: TGTGCCAGCAGTTACGGGACAGGGGCCTATGGCTACACCTTC. Translation gives CASSYGTGAYGYTF.

The J gene is TRBJ2-7, the V gene TRBV4-1, with TRBD1 as a possible D gene (6 bases). The CDR3 is 16 amino acids. The germline gives CDR1 MGHRA, CDR2 YSYEKL. The V end was cut by 0 bases, the J end by 5 bases, with 17 bases between. The CDR3 DNA follows: TGCGCCAGCAGCCAAGATCCCCCCACAGGGAACGACGAGCAGTACTTC. It translates to CASSQDPPTGNDEQYF.

The CDR3 DNA reads TGTGCCAGCAGCCCACCCGGACTAGCGGGAGCGGGCACCACCGGGGAGCTGTTTTTT. Encoded protein: CASSPPGLAGAGTTGELFF. This chain uses TRBV7-3 with TRBJ2-2, with TRBD2 matching over 13 bases. Germline trimming cut 5 bases from V and 4 bases from J; bases unmatched to any gene: 13. This CDR3 contains 19 residues. CDR1 and CDR2 from the germline V gene are SGHTA and FQGTGA. The variable domain in full, with the rest retrieved from reference TRBV7-3 and TRBJ2-2, is GAGVSQTPSNKVTEKGKYVELRCDPISGHTALYWYRQSLGQGPEFLIYFQGTGAADDSGLPNDRFFAVRPEGSVSTLKIQRTERGDSAVYLCASSPPGLAGAGTTGELFFGEGSRLTVL.

V and J are TRBV19 and TRBJ2-7; D gene uncertain. Trimming shortened V by 4 bases and J by 6 bases, and 10 bases separated the two germline ends. CDR3 length: 12 amino acids. The germline CDR1 and CDR2 sequences are LNHDA and SQIVND (reference sequence). CDR3 residues: CASSTQSGEQYF. The CDR3 DNA sequence: TGTGCCAGTAGTACACAGTCCGGCGAGCAGTACTTC.

This chain uses TRBV6-5 with TRBJ1-2; a possible D gene is TRBD1 (5 bases). This CDR3 has 13 amino acids. Germline V lookup: CDR1 MNHEY, CDR2 SVGAGI. V was shortened by 2 bases and J by 4 bases, with 8 bases between the two germline ends. The chain's CDR3 is CASSYEGVYGYTF. CDR3 DNA: TGTGCCAGCAGTTACGAAGGGGTCTATGGCTACACCTTC.